The following is a T cell receptor (beta chain) sequence with its context. The antigen is not known. The CDR3 contains 12 residues. Trimming pared 5 bases from V and 3 bases from J, leaving 11 bases between. Germline assignment: CDR1 DFQATT and CDR2 SNEGSKA (reference sequence). Quantitative 5'-RACE with molecular barcodes was used to make the TCR beta libraries. TCRdb analysed the 5' RACE reads with MiXCR anew, one entry per CDR3 protein. The sample consists of about 750,000 distinct CDR3 sequences, 19% of them appearing once. These data originate in a study of CD8 T cells in ankylosing spondylitis. General study points: Ankylosing spondylitis blood seemed to carry a telltale TCR beta motif made of several highly homologous variants. Disease-linked clones reportedly concentrated significantly in matched ankylosing spondylitis synovial fluid.

Source material: blood, either unsorted or a sorted T cell fraction (not recorded which). This sequence was found in a male donor with ankylosing spondylitis. The rearrangement joins TRBV20-1 to TRBJ2-7; D gene unclear. The CDR3 DNA sequence: TGCAGTGCTCGTTCACCGGACTACGAGCAGTACTTC. This codes for CSARSPDYEQYF.